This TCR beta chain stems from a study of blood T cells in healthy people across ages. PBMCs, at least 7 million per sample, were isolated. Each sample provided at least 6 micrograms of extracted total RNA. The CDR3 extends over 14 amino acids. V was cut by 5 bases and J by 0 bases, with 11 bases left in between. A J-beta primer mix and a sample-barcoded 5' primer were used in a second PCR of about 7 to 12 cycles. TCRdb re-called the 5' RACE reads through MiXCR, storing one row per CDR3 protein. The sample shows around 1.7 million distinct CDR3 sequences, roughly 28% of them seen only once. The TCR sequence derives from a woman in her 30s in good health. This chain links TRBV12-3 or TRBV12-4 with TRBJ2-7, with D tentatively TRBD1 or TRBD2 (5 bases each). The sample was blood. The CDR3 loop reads CASSGTPASYEQYF. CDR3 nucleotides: TGTGCCAGCAGTGGGACCCCCGCCTCCTACGAGCAGTACTTC.